The 21 T cell receptor beta chains reported below all come from one sample, sequenced in a study of spatial heterogeneity in lung cancer (dated by TCRdb to about 2019). Library method: 5' RACE. TCRdb lists the instrument as NextSeq 500. TCRdb ran its own pipeline on the public reads, namely fastp trimming at Q25 and MiXCR clone calling, and kept in-frame beta chains. Under each unique CDR3 protein, matching rows form one entry showing the most common genes and DNA. This sample lists about 75,000 distinct CDR3 sequences; 10% to 15% were detected once. The ten largest clones capture approximately 7% of the sample. The sample's time point label, in plain terms: sample taken at primary tumor resection. TCR sequencing used whole RNA extracted from tumor and nontumor lung tissue, or from cryopreserved PBMC samples, without cell sorting. Sample: PBMCs, taken at surgery. These TCRs come from a male donor with early-stage non-small cell lung cancer.

This clonotype appeared a few times. The rearrangement links TRBV7-2 to TRBJ2-1, with TRBD1 identical over 10 bases. Unmatched junction bases numbered 5, after V lost 4 bases and J lost 8 bases. Germline loops: CDR1 SGHTA, CDR2 FQGNSA. The CDR3 has 14 amino acids. CDR3 amino acids: CASSSLGTGDEQFF. The CDR3 DNA reads as TGTGCCAGCAGCTCACTGGGGACAGGGGATGAGCAGTTCTTC.

This clonotype was seen a handful of times. The chain's CDR3 is CASSLDRGKEFF. CDR3 sequence (DNA): TGTGCCAGCAGCTTGGACAGGGGAAAGGAGTTCTTC. V and J are TRBV5-6 and TRBJ2-1; 7 positions agree with TRBD1. The CDR3 consists of 12 residues. The germline gives CDR1 SGHDT, CDR2 YYEEEE. V lost 0 bases and J lost 14; bases outside the gene matches: 5.

The chain is built from TRBV2 and TRBJ2-4, with D perhaps matching TRBD1 (6 bases). V lost 6 bases and J 7 bases, leaving 16 bases between the germline ends. The CDR3 spans 14 residues. In germline, CDR1 is SNHLY, CDR2 FYNNEI. This chain's CDR3 is CASRSGTYENIQYF. The CDR3 DNA reads TGTGCCAGCAGATCCGGGACATACGAGAACATTCAGTACTTC.

The V call is TRBV4-3, the J call TRBJ1-4; D possibly corresponds to TRBD1 (5 bases). This CDR3 has 15 amino acids. V lost 0 bases, J lost 5 bases, and 10 bases lay in between. Germline V CDR1 and CDR2: LGHNA, YSLEER. The CDR3 sequence: CASSQDGGVNEKLFF. The DNA for the CDR3 is TGCGCCAGCAGCCAAGATGGGGGTGTAAATGAAAAACTGTTTTTT.

In this sample, this clonotype turned up many times. The rearrangement uses TRBV7-2 and TRBJ2-1; D unresolved. The V gene's germline CDR1 is SGHTA and CDR2 FQGNSA. The CDR3 extends over 12 amino acids. V lost 3 bases, J lost 9 bases, and 9 bases lay in between. In DNA form, the CDR3 reads TGTGCCAGCAGCTTTAGGGTCGGTGAGCAGTTCTTC. Protein: CASSFRVGEQFF. Full variable domain (outside the CDR3, taken from reference TRBV7-2 and TRBJ2-1): GAGVSQSPSNKVTEKGKDVELRCDPISGHTALYWYRQSLGQGLEFLIYFQGNSAPDKSGLPSDRFSAERTGGSVSTLTIQRTQQEDSAVYLCASSFRVGEQFFGPGTRLTVL.

This clonotype was counted a few times. The V and J genes are TRBV7-2 and TRBJ1-1; D call uncertain. CDR1 is SGHTA and CDR2 is FQGNSA in the germline V gene. The CDR3 extends over 16 amino acids. V dropped 2 bases and J dropped 5 bases, with 18 bases sitting between them. The CDR3 is CASSLTIVSGGTEAFF. In nucleotides, the CDR3 is TGTGCCAGCAGCTTAACTATCGTCTCGGGAGGGACTGAAGCTTTCTTT. Supplemented by reference TRBV7-2 and TRBJ1-1, the full variable domain reads GAGVSQSPSNKVTEKGKDVELRCDPISGHTALYWYRQSLGQGLEFLIYFQGNSAPDKSGLPSDRFSAERTGGSVSTLTIQRTQQEDSAVYLCASSLTIVSGGTEAFFGQGTRLTVV.

The chain is built from TRBV6-1 and TRBJ2-7, with D tentatively TRBD1 (5 bases). There are 12 residues in the CDR3. The V and J ends lost 0 bases and 7 bases respectively, with 7 bases between them. The germline CDR1 and CDR2 sequences are MNHNS and SASEGT. The DNA of the CDR3 is TGTGCCAGCAGTGAAGCGGGGCAAGAGCAGTACTTC. Translation: CASSEAGQEQYF.

This clonotype turned up a few times. V is TRBV25-1 and J is TRBJ1-1; tentatively, D is TRBD1 (5 bases). The CDR3 has 13 residues. Germline V gene lookup returns CDR1 MGHDK and CDR2 SYGVNS. V gave up 7 bases and J gave up 3 bases, with 12 bases separating them. CDR3 residues: CASIRGADTEAFF. The CDR3 DNA follows: TGTGCCAGCATTAGGGGCGCGGACACTGAAGCTTTCTTT.

This clonotype was counted at least ten times. The genes are TRBV6-6 and TRBJ2-2; D uncertain. The V gene's germline CDR1 is MNHNY and CDR2 SVGAGI (reference sequence). The CDR3 spans 13 residues. Trimming removed 1 base from V and 3 bases from J, with 3 bases in between. The CDR3 spells CASSYLYTGELFF. The CDR3 region has the DNA TGTGCCAGCAGTTACTTGTACACCGGGGAGCTGTTTTTT.

The genes are TRBV15 and TRBJ1-6; D remains unclear. From germline, CDR1 is LNHNV and CDR2 YYDKDF (reference sequence). Trimming took 5 bases from V and 6 from J, leaving 5 bases between them. This CDR3 is built from 12 residues. The CDR3: CATSGINSPLHF. CDR3 nucleotide sequence: TGTGCCACCAGCGGAATTAATTCACCCCTCCACTTT.

This clonotype occurred many times. The V call is TRBV5-6, the J call TRBJ1-1; D is unresolved. Germline-derived CDR1 and CDR2 are SGHDT and YYEEEE. This CDR3 comprises 14 residues. Trimming took 4 bases from V and 1 from J, leaving 11 bases between them. The CDR3 loop reads CASSRFNGNTEAFF. For the CDR3, the DNA is TGTGCCAGCAGCCGTTTTAATGGGAACACTGAAGCTTTCTTT. The whole variable domain, filled in from reference TRBV5-6 and TRBJ1-1, reads DAGVTQSPTHLIKTRGQQVTLRCSPKSGHDTVSWYQQALGQGPQFIFQYYEEEERQRGNFPDRFSGHQFPNYSSELNVNALLLGDSALYLCASSRFNGNTEAFFGQGTRLTVV.

This clonotype was counted a few times. The chain is built from TRBV11-1 and TRBJ1-1; unclear D gene. Trimming took 3 bases from V and 1 from J, leaving 12 bases between them. This CDR3 is 15 amino acids long. The V gene's germline CDR1 is SGHAT and CDR2 FQDESV (reference sequence). The CDR3 spells CASSFTNRGNTEAFF. In DNA form, the CDR3 reads TGTGCCAGCAGCTTCACCAATCGGGGGAACACTGAAGCTTTCTTT.

A few counts support this clonotype. The V and J genes are TRBV20-1 and TRBJ2-1; D possibly corresponds to TRBD2 (5 bases). Trimming removed 3 bases from V and 7 bases from J, with 16 bases in between. Per germline, CDR1 DFQATT and CDR2 SNEGSKA (reference sequence). This CDR3 region has 14 residues. The CDR3 spells CSASFLAAGNEQFF. The CDR3 DNA sequence: TGCAGTGCTAGTTTCCTAGCCGCCGGAAATGAGCAGTTCTTC.

The chain links TRBV6-5 to TRBJ1-2; D may be TRBD1 (5 bases). V was shortened by 4 bases and J by 6 bases, with 15 bases between the two germline ends. CDR1 is MNHEY and CDR2 is SVGAGI in the germline V gene. The length of the CDR3 is 14 residues. CDR3 nucleotides: TGTGCCAGCAGTTCTCCCGGGACGGGGGATGGCTACACCTTC. This translates into CASSSPGTGDGYTF.

Only a few counts were recorded for this clonotype. The V and J genes are TRBV7-2 and TRBJ2-2; D is uncertain. Per the germline V gene, CDR1 is SGHTA and CDR2 is FQGNSA. The CDR3 is 15 amino acids. V shed 1 base and J shed 3 bases, with 9 bases lying between them. The CDR3 is CASSLEGLDTGELFF. CDR3 nucleotides: TGTGCCAGCAGCTTAGAGGGTTTGGACACCGGGGAGCTGTTTTTT.

The chain carries TRBV19 and TRBJ1-5; maybe TRBD1 (5 bases). Germline V gives CDR1 LNHDA, CDR2 SQIVND (reference sequence). The CDR3 is 20 amino acids. Trimming took off 5 bases at V and 0 bases at J, with 26 bases between the two ends. CDR3 sequence: CASSLYSGTFFRFSNQPQHF. CDR3 in DNA: TGTGCCAGTAGTTTGTACTCCGGGACCTTTTTTCGATTTAGCAATCAGCCCCAGCATTTT.

In this sample, this clonotype turned up many times. V and J are TRBV10-3 and TRBJ1-4; no definite D call. CDR1 and CDR2 from the germline V gene are ENHRY and SYGVKD. This CDR3 contains 13 residues. Trimming left V 4 bases short and J 4 bases short, with 7 bases between. CDR3 nucleotide sequence: TGTGCCATCAGTGTGGAGATTAATGAAAAACTGTTTTTT. Translated, it gives CAISVEINEKLFF.

This clonotype was detected only a few times. The chain uses TRBV4-2 and TRBJ2-5; 12 positions agree with TRBD2. Germline V gene sequence: CDR1 LGHNA, CDR2 YNFKEQ. The J segment lost 4 bases and the V segment lost 0 bases, leaving 9 bases of the junction unmatched. The CDR3 has 18 residues. The CDR3 sequence is CASSQDLAGGSYVETQYF. CDR3 coding DNA: TGTGCCAGCAGCCAAGATCTAGCGGGAGGGTCGTACGTAGAGACCCAGTACTTC.

There are a few counts of this clonotype. The CDR3 DNA reads TGTGCCATCAGCGGTAGCGGAACCACAGATACGCAGTATTTT. This gives the protein CAISGSGTTDTQYF. The chain is built from TRBV10-3 and TRBJ2-3; D may be TRBD2 (6 bases). V gave up 6 bases and J gave up 2 bases, with 12 bases separating them. Germline CDR1 is ENHRY and CDR2 is SYGVKD. The CDR3 totals 14 residues.

This clonotype has more than one count but fewer than ten. This chain connects TRBV18 to TRBJ2-7; tentatively, D is TRBD1 (6 bases). The CDR3 consists of 14 residues. Germline loops: CDR1 KGHSH, CDR2 LQKENI. V lost 0 bases to trimming and J lost 2 bases, with 8 bases between them. CDR3 loop: CASSPPGQPYEQYF. DNA of the CDR3: TGTGCCAGCTCACCACCGGGACAACCCTACGAGCAGTACTTC.

The genes are TRBV5-1 and TRBJ2-5; D is ambiguous. Looked up from germline, CDR1 is SGHRS and CDR2 is YFSETQ. The CDR3 spans 14 residues. Trimming took 2 bases from V and 0 from J, leaving 8 bases between them. The CDR3 DNA reads TGCGCCAGCAGCTTCTCAGGCTACCAAGAGACCCAGTACTTC. This translates into CASSFSGYQETQYF.